These 4 T cell receptor beta chains came from one sample sequenced in a study of T cell responses to AZD1222 COVID-19 vaccine (dated by TCRdb to the early 2020s). The time point label here, explained by the study, means: baseline before first vaccination. Library preparation was by the immunoSEQ multiplex PCR assay. The source is immuneACCESS, and TCRdb retained only in-frame sequences with V and J called. Part of the clones is not carried over; for the studies checked, unresolved V genes explain less than half of this, and the remainder is unexplained. This sample comprises 150,000 to 200,000 clones, around nine tenths of them detected only once. Together, the top ten hold 1.5% to 2% of the sample. The sample was peripheral blood, taken on day 0 of AZD1222 vaccination. Receptor source: an adult in good health.

This chain joins TRBV30 and TRBJ1-5; D remains ambiguous. The length of the CDR3 is 15 residues. Germline V gives CDR1 GTSNPN, CDR2 SVGIG (reference sequence). The ends were cut back, 0 bases at V and 1 base at J, with 10 bases in the middle. This CDR3 is CAWSVPGKSNQPQHF. The CDR3 bases are TGTGCCTGGAGTGTCCCGGGTAAGAGCAATCAGCCCCAGCATTTT.

The chain uses TRBV19 and TRBJ2-2; D unclear. Deletions cut 5 bases from V and 0 bases from J, with 7 bases between. The CDR3 totals 14 residues. Germline values: CDR1 LNHDA, CDR2 SQIVND (reference sequence). DNA for the CDR3: TGTGCCAGTAGTTCGGACGCGAACACCGGGGAGCTGTTTTTT. Protein product: CASSSDANTGELFF.

The gene calls are TRBV2 and TRBJ1-2; 8 nucleotides align to TRBD1. Germline loops: CDR1 SNHLY, CDR2 FYNNEI. With V trimmed by 2 bases and J by 3 bases, 5 bases remained unmatched. This CDR3 is built from 15 residues. This CDR3 reads CASSERPGGDYGYTF. As DNA, the CDR3 is TGTGCCAGCAGTGAACGACCAGGGGGCGACTATGGCTACACCTTC.

This clone was detected only a few times. The chain employs TRBV27 and TRBJ1-6; no firm D call. CDR3 length: 14 amino acids. Trimming took 8 bases from V and 9 from J, leaving 17 bases between them. CDR1 is MNHEY and CDR2 is SMNVEV in the germline V gene (reference sequence). Here the CDR3 reads CASRFARVGSPLHF. In nucleotides, the CDR3 is TGTGCCAGCCGATTCGCCCGGGTCGGTTCACCCCTCCACTTT.